This is a list of T cell receptor beta chains from one sample in a study of blood T cell repertoires in COVID-19. The protocol was immunoSEQ multiplex PCR, while the TCRdb copy is restricted to in-frame clones and leaves out a portion. In the table there are 250,000 to 300,000 clones, approximately 84% of which are singletons. Sequencing was performed on PBMCs or T cells enriched from blood (not recorded which). These receptors all come from a young man who had recovered from COVID-19. Each CDR3 is given with its conserved first and last residue. The D gene is left open where the match is weak. Clone size is not always given. Where it is, it says once, few, many or a class for expanded clones.

j_call: TRBJ1-4; v_call: TRBV7-9; d_call: TRBD1; clone_size: NA; cdr3_nt: TGTGCCAGCAGCACTACCGGGACAGAGACTGAAAAACTGTTTTTT; cdr3_aa: CASSTTGTETEKLFF
j_call: TRBJ1-4; v_call: TRBV7-9; d_call: NA; clone_size: NA; cdr3_nt: TGTGCCAGCAACAGGTTCAATGAAAAACTGTTTTTT; cdr3_aa: CASNRFNEKLFF
j_call: TRBJ2-1; v_call: TRBV10-3; d_call: TRBD2; clone_size: NA; cdr3_nt: TGTGCCATCAGACCGGGACTAGCGGGAGCTGAGCAGTTCTTC; cdr3_aa: CAIRPGLAGAEQFF
j_call: TRBJ2-5; v_call: TRBV6-5; d_call: TRBD2; clone_size: NA; cdr3_nt: TGTGCCAGCAGTTCGACTAGCGGGCACCAAGAGACCCAGTACTTC; cdr3_aa: CASSSTSGHQETQYF
j_call: TRBJ1-4; v_call: TRBV10-2; d_call: NA; clone_size: NA; cdr3_nt: TGCGCCAGCAGTGATGAGGCCAATATACTGTTTTTT; cdr3_aa: CASSDEANILFF
j_call: TRBJ2-2; v_call: TRBV7-3; d_call: TRBD2; clone_size: NA; cdr3_nt: TGTGCCAGCAGCGGAGGCAGCGGGAGGACCGGGGAGCTGTTTTTT; cdr3_aa: CASSGGSGRTGELFF
j_call: TRBJ2-5; v_call: TRBV12-5; d_call: TRBD1; clone_size: NA; cdr3_nt: TGTGCTAGTGGTCGCGGACAGGGCCAAGAGACCCAGTACTTC; cdr3_aa: CASGRGQGQETQYF
j_call: TRBJ1-1; v_call: TRBV30; d_call: NA; clone_size: NA; cdr3_nt: TGTGCCTGGAGTCGGGAGCCGGGTGGTGAAGCTTTCTTT; cdr3_aa: CAWSREPGGEAFF
j_call: TRBJ1-3; v_call: TRBV12-5; d_call: TRBD1; clone_size: NA; cdr3_nt: TGTGCTAGTGGTTTGGTTTTGACAGGGGGCCTTGGGAACACCATATATTTT; cdr3_aa: CASGLVLTGGLGNTIYF
j_call: TRBJ1-1; v_call: TRBV7-9; d_call: NA; clone_size: NA; cdr3_nt: TGTGCCAGCAGCCAAGCGTCGAGCCAGGCTTTCTTT; cdr3_aa: CASSQASSQAFF
j_call: TRBJ2-1; v_call: TRBV19; d_call: TRBD2; clone_size: few; cdr3_nt: TGTGCCAGTAGATCAGGACTAGCGGGAGGGCAGAGCTCCTACAATGAGCAGTTCTTC; cdr3_aa: CASRSGLAGGQSSYNEQFF
j_call: TRBJ1-1; v_call: TRBV12-3/TRBV12-4; d_call: NA; clone_size: NA; cdr3_nt: TGTGCCAGCAGCCCTTTGGGGGGGGAAGCTTTCTTT; cdr3_aa: CASSPLGGEAFF
j_call: TRBJ1-5; v_call: TRBV30; d_call: NA; clone_size: many; cdr3_nt: TGTGCCTGGAGTTCGGGGTCGAGCAATCAGCCCCAGCATTTT; cdr3_aa: CAWSSGSSNQPQHF
j_call: TRBJ2-1; v_call: TRBV4-1; d_call: TRBD2; clone_size: NA; cdr3_nt: TGCGCCAGCAGCGAAACAATTCTGACTAGCGGGGGTACCTACAATGAGCAGTTCTTC; cdr3_aa: CASSETILTSGGTYNEQFF
j_call: TRBJ2-1; v_call: TRBV6-5; d_call: TRBD2; clone_size: NA; cdr3_nt: TGTGCCAGCAGCCAAGGGACTAGCGGATACAATGAGCAGTTCTTC; cdr3_aa: CASSQGTSGYNEQFF
j_call: TRBJ1-1; v_call: TRBV5-1; d_call: TRBD1; clone_size: NA; cdr3_nt: TGCGCCAGCAGCTGGACAGGGGACACTGAAGCTTTCTTT; cdr3_aa: CASSWTGDTEAFF
j_call: TRBJ2-1; v_call: TRBV5-1; d_call: NA; clone_size: NA; cdr3_nt: TGCGCCAGCAGTTGGACATCTCCCTCCTACAATGAGCAGTTCTTC; cdr3_aa: CASSWTSPSYNEQFF
j_call: TRBJ1-1; v_call: TRBV25-1; d_call: TRBD1; clone_size: NA; cdr3_nt: TGTGCCAGCAGGACAGGGGGCACTGAAGCTTTCTTT; cdr3_aa: CASRTGGTEAFF
j_call: TRBJ2-7; v_call: TRBV5-1; d_call: NA; clone_size: once; cdr3_nt: TGCGCCAGCAGCGCGGGCAGCCTGTCCTACGAGCAGTACTTC; cdr3_aa: CASSAGSLSYEQYF
j_call: TRBJ2-1; v_call: TRBV19; d_call: NA; clone_size: once; cdr3_nt: TGTGCCAGTACCCCCCGCAGAACAGGGCTCTACAATGAGCAGTTCTTC; cdr3_aa: CASTPRRTGLYNEQFF
j_call: TRBJ1-3; v_call: TRBV18; d_call: TRBD1; clone_size: NA; cdr3_nt: TGTGCCAGCTCATCCGGGACAGGGTCTGGAAACACCATATATTTT; cdr3_aa: CASSSGTGSGNTIYF
j_call: TRBJ2-1; v_call: TRBV6-5; d_call: TRBD1; clone_size: few; cdr3_nt: TGTGCCAGCAGTTGGACAGGGGAGAAAAACAATGAGCAGTTCTTC; cdr3_aa: CASSWTGEKNNEQFF
j_call: TRBJ1-2; v_call: TRBV30; d_call: NA; clone_size: NA; cdr3_nt: TGTGCCTGGAATCTACCTGGGGGCGCGGACTATGGCTACACCTTC; cdr3_aa: CAWNLPGGADYGYTF
j_call: TRBJ2-7; v_call: TRBV7-2; d_call: NA; clone_size: NA; cdr3_nt: TGTGCCAGCAGCTTAGCAGGGAGTGGGTACGAGCAGTACTTC; cdr3_aa: CASSLAGSGYEQYF
j_call: TRBJ2-2; v_call: TRBV3-1/TRBV3-2; d_call: NA; clone_size: NA; cdr3_nt: TGTGCCAGCAGCCAAGACTACTCGAACGGGGAGCTGTTTTTT; cdr3_aa: CASSQDYSNGELFF
j_call: TRBJ2-7; v_call: TRBV18; d_call: NA; clone_size: NA; cdr3_nt: TGTGCCAGCTCACCCTCTTTGGCCTCTCCCTACGAGCAGTACTTC; cdr3_aa: CASSPSLASPYEQYF
j_call: TRBJ1-5; v_call: TRBV15; d_call: NA; clone_size: NA; cdr3_nt: TGTGCCACCAGCAACCCTGGGGGCGCCGAAGGGAGCAATCAGCCCCAGCATTTT; cdr3_aa: CATSNPGGAEGSNQPQHF
j_call: TRBJ2-5; v_call: TRBV10-3; d_call: TRBD2; clone_size: NA; cdr3_nt: TGTGCCATCAGCGACCCCGAAACTAGCGATGGAGAGACCCAGTACTTC; cdr3_aa: CAISDPETSDGETQYF
j_call: TRBJ2-1; v_call: TRBV7-9; d_call: TRBD1; clone_size: NA; cdr3_nt: TGTGCCAGCAGCCGGGGACAGGTCCAGGGGGAGCAGTTCTTC; cdr3_aa: CASSRGQVQGEQFF
j_call: TRBJ1-1; v_call: TRBV10-3; d_call: NA; clone_size: NA; cdr3_nt: TGTGCCACCCGGACGGACATGAACACTGAAGCTTTCTTT; cdr3_aa: CATRTDMNTEAFF
j_call: TRBJ1-1; v_call: TRBV7-9; d_call: NA; clone_size: NA; cdr3_nt: TGTGCTGTAGGGGTGAACACTGAAGCTTTCTTT; cdr3_aa: CAVGVNTEAFF
j_call: TRBJ2-7; v_call: TRBV7-8; d_call: TRBD2; clone_size: once; cdr3_nt: TGTGCCAGCAGCTTAGAGGCGCGGGAGAGGGGTCGCGAGCAGTACTTC; cdr3_aa: CASSLEARERGREQYF
j_call: TRBJ1-4; v_call: TRBV11-2; d_call: TRBD1; clone_size: NA; cdr3_nt: TGTGCCAGCAGCGGCAGGGGGCAGGCTAATGAAAAACTGTTTTTT; cdr3_aa: CASSGRGQANEKLFF
j_call: TRBJ2-1; v_call: TRBV18; d_call: TRBD2; clone_size: NA; cdr3_nt: TGTGCCAGCTCATCGGAACTAGCGGACGGGGTAAATGAGCAGTTCTTC; cdr3_aa: CASSSELADGVNEQFF
j_call: TRBJ2-1; v_call: TRBV29-1; d_call: TRBD1; clone_size: few; cdr3_nt: TGCAGTGCTTCCGGACAGGGGAATGAGCAGTTCTTC; cdr3_aa: CSASGQGNEQFF
j_call: TRBJ2-1; v_call: TRBV11-3; d_call: NA; clone_size: NA; cdr3_nt: TGTGCCAGCAGCTCCCTTAACAGGGATGTCGATGAGCAGTTCTTC; cdr3_aa: CASSSLNRDVDEQFF
j_call: TRBJ2-1; v_call: TRBV24-1; d_call: TRBD1; clone_size: NA; cdr3_nt: TGTGCCACCAGTGGAGGACAGGGCCCCTCCTACAATGAGCAGTTCTTC; cdr3_aa: CATSGGQGPSYNEQFF
j_call: TRBJ2-2; v_call: TRBV13; d_call: TRBD1; clone_size: many; cdr3_nt: TGTGCCAGCAGCAGGGGGCGACAGGGGTACCCCGGGGAGCTGTTTTTT; cdr3_aa: CASSRGRQGYPGELFF
j_call: TRBJ2-2; v_call: TRBV25-1; d_call: NA; clone_size: NA; cdr3_nt: TGTGCCAGCAGTGAATCAGGGGCCGGGACCGGGGAGCTGTTTTTT; cdr3_aa: CASSESGAGTGELFF
j_call: TRBJ2-7; v_call: TRBV4-2; d_call: TRBD1; clone_size: NA; cdr3_nt: TGTGCCAGCAGCCAAGAGGCAGGGGGCATCCAGATGGGGCAGTACTTC; cdr3_aa: CASSQEAGGIQMGQYF